Described below is a single T cell receptor (beta chain) sequence and its context. Its cognate antigen is unknown. The data belong to a study of a mutant IDH1 vaccine in newly diagnosed glioma. Study overall: Treated patients comprised 62.5% males and around 40% females, mean age approximately 38 years. Those enrolled had earlier been treated with radiotherapy, temozolomide, or both, mostly both.

Findings of the study overall: Shifts in the top peripheral T cell clonotypes seemed unrelated to pseudoprogression.

The data were produced by immunoSEQ multiplex PCR, yet TCRdb's version contains in-frame clones alone and is incomplete. The sample yields about 36,000 clones, about four fifths seen once. Time point of the sample: week 11, during vaccination. Alongside topical imiquimod, each dose of vaccine comprised 300 ug of mutant IDH1 20-mer peptide. CDR1 and CDR2 (germline): SNHLY, FYNNEI. The CDR3 contains 14 residues. V lost 7 bases, J lost 3 bases, and 12 bases lay in between. The rearrangement links TRBV2 to TRBJ1-4, with unresolved D. This specimen consisted of peripheral blood mononuclear cells (PBMCs), obtained from a glioma patient whose treatment included an IDH1 peptide vaccine. The TCR comes from a young woman with glioma. Some clones in this sample may be carry-over from other donors' samples. The CDR3 sequence: CASTSGVSNEKLFF. As DNA, the CDR3 is TGTGCCAGCACCTCAGGCGTTTCTAATGAAAAACTGTTTTTT.